This T cell receptor (beta chain) was documented in a study of cytomegalovirus exposure and HLA in healthy donors. Study information: Unique TCRs from HLA-typed donors, some 85 million of them, were held in an early data release. Among approximately 400 genotyped donors, about 83% fell in the Caucasian-associated ancestry cluster. Points from the study as a whole: In a later analysis, a genetic analysis reported fewer productive-TCR N-insertions in an Asian-associated ancestry cluster than the cohort average. In vitro checks showed that a few CMV-associated chains really do target CMV antigens.

Primers for the PCR totalled 60 Vbeta and 13 Jbeta. Only in-frame clones appear in the TCRdb table, and some are missing; sequencing was by immunoSEQ multiplex PCR. The sample has 100,000 to 150,000 clones; 65% to 80% are singletons. Looked up from germline, CDR1 is SGHDT and CDR2 is YYEEEE. V was cut by 5 bases and J by 2 bases, with 8 bases left in between. This CDR3 spans 12 amino acids. This clone was detected once. Antigen specificity is unknown. Sequenced material: PBMCs. The chain couples TRBV5-6 to TRBJ2-7; D not certain. The clonotype comes from a woman aged 55-75 years in good health and CMV-seropositive. In nucleotides, the CDR3 is TGTGCCAGCAGTCTCCGTCCCTACGAGCAGTACTTC. This translates into CASSLRPYEQYF.